These 27 T cell receptor beta chains originate from one sample sequenced in a study of identical twins. TCRdb passed the 5' RACE reads through MiXCR, listing each CDR3 protein once. In the table there are around 470,000 distinct CDR3 sequences, over 12% of which are singletons. The same data also contributed to another study, on yellow fever vaccine responses in identical twins.

Sequencing was carried out using CD4+ T cells sorted from blood. The receptors originated from a woman between 18 and 30 years old in good health.

This clonotype has at least ten counts. This chain links TRBV12-3 or TRBV12-4 with TRBJ1-2; possibly TRBD1 for D (6 bases). V was cut by 5 bases and J by 3 bases, with 13 bases left in between. The CDR3 has 14 amino acids. This chain's CDR3 is CASSHRQAHYGYTF. In nucleotides, the CDR3 is TGTGCCAGCAGTCATAGACAGGCCCACTATGGCTACACCTTC.

This rearrangement joins TRBV5-1 to TRBJ2-5; no definite D call. V was clipped by 5 bases and J by 5 bases, with 10 bases between them. CDR1 is SGHRS, CDR2 YFSETQ, per germline. The CDR3 runs 12 residues. CDR3 nucleotide sequence: TGCGCCAGCAGGTATTGGGGTGAGACCCAGTACTTC. It translates to CASRYWGETQYF.

This chain links TRBV10-3 with TRBJ2-3; possibly TRBD2 for D (5 bases). The V and J ends lost 4 bases and 5 bases respectively, with 19 bases between them. This CDR3 spans 16 amino acids. The germline V gene has CDR1 ENHRY and CDR2 SYGVKD. CDR3 DNA: TGTGCCATCAGTGTGGGGAGCGGAGGAAGCGGAGATACGCAGTATTTT. Residues: CAISVGSGGSGDTQYF.

This clonotype was seen a handful of times. V usage is TRBV6-2 or TRBV6-3 and J usage is TRBJ2-7, with 14 bases identical to TRBD2. This CDR3 contains 14 residues. J gave up 9 bases and V 7 bases, and 8 bases lay outside the gene matches. Per the germline V gene, CDR1 is MNHEY and CDR2 is SVGEGT. This CDR3 reads CASIRTSGRTRQYF. As DNA, the CDR3 is TGTGCCAGCATCCGGACTAGCGGGAGGACCAGGCAGTACTTC.

The CDR3 DNA reads as TGTGCCAGCAGGTCCAGGATTTCGGATACGCAGTATTTT. It specifies CASRSRISDTQYF. The chain carries TRBV28 and TRBJ2-3; no clear D gene. In germline, CDR1 is MDHEN, CDR2 SYDVKM. The CDR3 sequence is 13 residues long. V was cut by 6 bases and J by 6 bases, with 13 bases left in between.

This chain links TRBV11-2 with TRBJ2-7, with D perhaps assigned TRBD1 or TRBD2 (6 bases each). The length of the CDR3 is 12 residues. Per germline, CDR1 SGHAT and CDR2 FQNNGV. Trimming took off 3 bases at V and 9 bases at J, with 12 bases between the two ends. CDR3 protein: CASSLGGLWQYF. CDR3 in DNA: TGTGCCAGCAGCTTGGGGGGCTTGTGGCAGTACTTC.

The J gene is TRBJ1-5, the V gene TRBV6-2 or TRBV6-3; D is ambiguous. V dropped 5 bases and J dropped 3 bases, with 8 bases sitting between them. CDR1 and CDR2 from the germline V gene are MNHEY and SVGEGT. This CDR3 region has 13 residues. The CDR3 loop is CASSTEYNQPQHF. CDR3 nucleotides: TGTGCCAGCAGTACCGAATACAATCAGCCCCAGCATTTT.

This clonotype was observed many times. The chain carries TRBV7-9 and TRBJ2-1; a possible D gene is TRBD1 (5 bases). V was pared by 2 bases and J by 3 bases, with 5 bases between. CDR1 and CDR2 (germline): SEHNR, FQNEAQ (reference sequence). The length of the CDR3 is 13 residues. The CDR3 DNA follows: TGTGCCAGCAGCTTACAGGGCTACAATGAGCAGTTCTTC. Its translation: CASSLQGYNEQFF.

This clonotype was seen a few times. This chain's CDR3 is CAISEAQGYPSYNEQFF. The CDR3 DNA reads as TGTGCCATCAGTGAGGCACAGGGTTACCCTTCCTACAATGAGCAGTTCTTC. This chain uses TRBV10-3 with TRBJ2-1; TRBD1 might be the D (6 bases). CDR3 length: 17 residues. Per germline, CDR1 ENHRY and CDR2 SYGVKD. V gave up 2 bases and J gave up 1 base, with 15 bases separating them.

This chain uses TRBV12-3 or TRBV12-4 with TRBJ2-6, with D perhaps TRBD1 (6 bases). The CDR3 is made up of 19 amino acids. Trimming left V 2 bases short and J 0 bases short, with 17 bases between. CDR3 sequence (DNA): TGTGCCAGCAGTTTATATGCAGGGGCGGTGGTCTCTGGGGCCAACGTCCTGACTTTC. Protein product: CASSLYAGAVVSGANVLTF.

The chain uses TRBV6-5 and TRBJ1-4, with D unresolved. The length of the CDR3 is 14 residues. The germline V gene has CDR1 MNHEY and CDR2 SVGAGI. Trimming took 2 bases from V and 7 from J, leaving 11 bases between them. The CDR3 region has the DNA TGTGCCAGCAGTTACCAGTTGTGGAGTGAAAAACTGTTTTTT. Translating gives CASSYQLWSEKLFF.

This clonotype was recorded a few times. The chain couples TRBV14 to TRBJ2-7, with D hard to call. The CDR3 has 14 residues. The V gene's germline CDR1 is SGHDN and CDR2 FVKESK. V was pared by 2 bases and J by 2 bases, with 10 bases between. This CDR3 reads CASSQSRTAYEQYF. The CDR3 bases are TGTGCCAGCAGCCAATCTAGGACCGCCTACGAGCAGTACTTC.

This clonotype has just a few counts. The rearrangement links TRBV20-1 to TRBJ1-1, with 7 bases identical to TRBD1. The V gene's germline CDR1 is DFQATT and CDR2 SNEGSKA (reference sequence). Trimming at V came to 3 bases and at J to 2 bases, leaving 9 bases not matched to a gene. The CDR3 runs to 15 residues. The CDR3 is CSASASGTANTEAFF. In nucleotides, the CDR3 is TGCAGTGCTAGTGCCTCCGGGACAGCTAACACTGAAGCTTTCTTT.

This chain uses TRBV19 with TRBJ2-3; D may be TRBD1 (5 bases). The length of the CDR3 is 13 residues. V was pared by 7 bases and J by 4 bases, with 12 bases between. Germline V lookup: CDR1 LNHDA, CDR2 SQIVND (reference sequence). The CDR3, as DNA: TGTGCCAGTATGGCAGGGAAACCAGATACGCAGTATTTT. Protein: CASMAGKPDTQYF.

In this sample, this clonotype turned up a few times. This chain joins TRBV29-1 and TRBJ2-7, with 15 positions matching TRBD2. The CDR3 covers 14 residues. Per the germline V gene, CDR1 is SQVTM and CDR2 is ANQGSEA. V dropped 5 bases and J dropped 5; count of bases not matched to a gene: 4. In nucleotides, the CDR3 is TGCAGCGTTAAGGGACTAGCGGGAGGCCACGAGCAGTACTTC. Amino acid sequence: CSVKGLAGGHEQYF.

The sample holds a few counts of this clonotype. The chain joins TRBV6-1 to TRBJ2-6, with 9 bases that match TRBD1. Trimming at V came to 5 bases and at J to 0 bases, leaving 8 bases not matched to a gene. The CDR3 has 18 amino acids. From germline, CDR1 is MNHNS and CDR2 SASEGT. The CDR3 sequence: CASSPGLDRGSGANVLTF. CDR3 sequence (DNA): TGTGCCAGCAGTCCTGGTTTGGACAGGGGCTCTGGGGCCAACGTCCTGACTTTC.

This chain links TRBV24-1 with TRBJ2-4; weak D call: TRBD2 (6 bases). The CDR3 extends over 15 amino acids. Germline CDR1 KGHDR, CDR2 SFDVKD. The V end lost 3 bases, the J end lost 6 bases, and 14 bases lay between the germline ends. Here the CDR3 reads CATSDPGGHGNIQYF. Written as DNA, the CDR3 is TGTGCCACCAGTGATCCCGGGGGTCACGGAAACATTCAGTACTTC.

This clonotype turned up a few times. The V and J genes are TRBV5-1 and TRBJ2-3, with D possibly being TRBD1 (5 bases). The CDR3 contains 15 residues. The germline V and J ends were trimmed by 7 bases and 0 bases, with 15 bases remaining between them. Germline CDR1 SGHRS, CDR2 YFSETQ. The CDR3 here is CASLDSVTSTDTQYF. CDR3 in DNA: TGCGCCAGCCTAGACAGCGTGACTAGCACAGATACGCAGTATTTT.

V is TRBV7-2 and J is TRBJ1-5; D gene uncertain. Germline loops: CDR1 SGHTA, CDR2 FQGNSA. V lost 1 base, J lost 10 bases, and 14 bases lay in between. The CDR3 length is 14 residues. Written as DNA, the CDR3 is TGTGCCAGCAGCTTAGTAGGCAGTGTACAACCCCAGCATTTT. Translated: CASSLVGSVQPQHF. The full variable domain, completed using reference TRBV7-2 and TRBJ1-5, is GAGVSQSPSNKVTEKGKDVELRCDPISGHTALYWYRQSLGQGLEFLIYFQGNSAPDKSGLPSDRFSAERTGGSVSTLTIQRTQQEDSAVYLCASSLVGSVQPQHFGDGTRLSIL.

This clonotype was counted many times. V is TRBV12-3 or TRBV12-4 and J is TRBJ1-6, with 9 bases aligning to TRBD1. The V gene end was trimmed by 6 bases and the J gene end by 0 bases; junction bases not matched to a gene: 3. This CDR3 has 16 residues. In DNA, the CDR3 is TGTGCCAGCAGGGGACAGGGTAGCTCCTATAATTCACCCCTCCACTTT. It codes for CASRGQGSSYNSPLHF.

The chain uses TRBV18 and TRBJ2-3, with a possible D match to TRBD2 (6 bases). The ends were cut back, 3 bases at V and 5 bases at J, with 15 bases in the middle. Germline CDR1 and CDR2: KGHSH and LQKENI. The CDR3 has 15 amino acids. Written as DNA, the CDR3 is TGTGCCAGCTCACCTCAACCCGTGGGGGGAGATACGCAGTATTTT. This codes for CASSPQPVGGDTQYF. The full variable domain, its missing parts supplied by reference TRBV18 and TRBJ2-3, is NAGVMQNPRHLVRRRGQEARLRCSPMKGHSHVYWYRQLPEEGLKFMVYLQKENIIDESGMPKERFSAEFPKEGPSILRIQQVVRGDSAAYFCASSPQPVGGDTQYFGPGTRLTVL.

The J gene is TRBJ2-1, the V gene TRBV2, with D possibly TRBD1 on 6 matching bases. The CDR3 is 11 amino acids. V lost 6 bases and J 9 bases, leaving 9 bases between the germline ends. CDR1 and CDR2 (germline): SNHLY, FYNNEI. DNA of the CDR3: TGTGCCAGCAGACAGGGCGGTGAGCAGTTCTTC. Its translation is CASRQGGEQFF.

This clonotype has only a few counts. The chain has TRBV5-1 and TRBJ2-7; D call uncertain. The CDR3 spans 14 residues. The germline V gene has CDR1 SGHRS and CDR2 YFSETQ. Trimming pared 0 bases from V and 6 bases from J, leaving 13 bases between. CDR3 DNA sequence: TGCGCCAGCAGCTTGGAGGACGAGGTCGGCGAGCAGTACTTC. Protein sequence: CASSLEDEVGEQYF.

CDR3 sequence reads: CASSEFGFGANVLTF. As DNA, the CDR3 is TGTGCCAGCAGTGAGTTCGGGTTTGGGGCCAACGTCCTGACTTTC. The chain recombines TRBV2 with TRBJ2-6; D uncertain. The length of the CDR3 is 15 residues. CDR1 is SNHLY and CDR2 is FYNNEI in the germline V gene. V dropped 3 bases and J dropped 3 bases, with 9 bases sitting between them. Combining the CDR3 with reference TRBV2 and TRBJ2-6 gives the whole variable domain EPEVTQTPSHQVTQMGQEVILRCVPISNHLYFYWYRQILGQKVEFLVSFYNNEISEKSEIFDDQFSVERPDGSNFTLKIRSTKLEDSAMYFCASSEFGFGANVLTFGAGSRLTVL.

This chain joins TRBV5-1 and TRBJ2-3; the D is unclear. The germline V and J ends were trimmed by 2 bases and 2 bases, with 9 bases remaining between them. The V gene's germline CDR1 is SGHRS and CDR2 YFSETQ. The CDR3 covers 14 residues. CDR3 residues: CASSFSTITDTQYF. The CDR3 DNA follows: TGCGCCAGCAGCTTCAGTACAATCACAGATACGCAGTATTTT.

V and J are TRBV5-1 and TRBJ2-1; 8 nucleotides align to TRBD1. In germline, CDR1 is SGHRS, CDR2 YFSETQ. V dropped 0 bases and J dropped 8; count of bases not matched to a gene: 7. This CDR3 is 15 amino acids long. CDR3 loop: CASSLDTGGLDEQFF. Written as DNA, the CDR3 is TGCGCCAGCAGCTTGGATACAGGGGGGTTAGATGAGCAGTTCTTC.

This clonotype was seen more than once but under ten times. V and J are TRBV29-1 and TRBJ2-3; TRBD1 matches at 7 bases. Trimming removed 6 bases from V and 5 bases from J; junction bases left unmatched: 5. CDR1 is SQVTM and CDR2 is ANQGSEA in the germline V gene. CDR3 length: 12 amino acids. The CDR3 is CSVDRAGDTQYF. CDR3 DNA sequence: TGCAGCGTCGACAGGGCTGGAGATACGCAGTATTTT.